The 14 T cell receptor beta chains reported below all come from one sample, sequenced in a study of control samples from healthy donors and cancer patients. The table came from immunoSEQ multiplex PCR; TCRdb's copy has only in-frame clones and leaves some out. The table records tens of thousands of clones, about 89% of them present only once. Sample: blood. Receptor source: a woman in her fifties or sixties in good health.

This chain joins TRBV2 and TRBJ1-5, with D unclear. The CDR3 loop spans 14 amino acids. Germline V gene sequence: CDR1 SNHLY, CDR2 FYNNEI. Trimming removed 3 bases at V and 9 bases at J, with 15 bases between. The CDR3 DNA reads TGTGCCAGCAGTGATCCTGGACCCGGCCCGCCCCAGCATTTT. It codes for CASSDPGPGPPQHF.

The CDR3, as DNA: TGTGCCAGCAGCTTACCAGGACAGGGGAAAAGAGTTGAAGCTTTCTTT. This gives the protein CASSLPGQGKRVEAFF. V and J are TRBV11-3 and TRBJ1-1, with 9 bases aligning to TRBD1. V gave up 2 bases and J gave up 7 bases; unmatched junction bases: 11. Germline assignment: CDR1 SGHNT and CDR2 YENEEA. The CDR3 sequence is 16 residues long.

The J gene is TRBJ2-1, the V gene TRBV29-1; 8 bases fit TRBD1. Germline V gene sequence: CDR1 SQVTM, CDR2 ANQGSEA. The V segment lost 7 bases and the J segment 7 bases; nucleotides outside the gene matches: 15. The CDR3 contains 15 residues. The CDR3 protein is CSAIPGQGAKNEQFF. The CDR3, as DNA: TGCAGCGCCATCCCGGGGCAGGGGGCGAAAAATGAGCAGTTCTTC.

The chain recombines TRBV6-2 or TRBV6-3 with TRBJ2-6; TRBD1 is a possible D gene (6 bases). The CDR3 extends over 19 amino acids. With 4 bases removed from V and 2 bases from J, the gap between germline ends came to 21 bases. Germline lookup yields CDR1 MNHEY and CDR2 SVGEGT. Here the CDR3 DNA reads TGTGCCAGCAGTTCCCCATGGAAACAGGGTAATCCTGGGGCCAACGTCCTGACTTTC. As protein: CASSSPWKQGNPGANVLTF.

This CDR3 reads CASRSGALGPLHF. CDR3 DNA: TGTGCCAGCAGGTCCGGGGCCCTCGGACCCCTCCACTTT. The chain has TRBV2 and TRBJ1-6, with D possibly TRBD1 on 5 matching bases. V dropped 6 bases and J dropped 12 bases, with 15 bases sitting between them. The CDR3 spans 13 residues. From germline, CDR1 is SNHLY and CDR2 FYNNEI.

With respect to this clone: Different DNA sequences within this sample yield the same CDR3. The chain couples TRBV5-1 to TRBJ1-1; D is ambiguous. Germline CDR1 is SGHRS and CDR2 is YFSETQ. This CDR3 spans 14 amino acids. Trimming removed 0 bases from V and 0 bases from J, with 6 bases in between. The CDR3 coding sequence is TGCGCCAGCAGCTTGGGGCCTATGAACACTGAAGCTTTCTTT. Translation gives CASSLGPMNTEAFF.

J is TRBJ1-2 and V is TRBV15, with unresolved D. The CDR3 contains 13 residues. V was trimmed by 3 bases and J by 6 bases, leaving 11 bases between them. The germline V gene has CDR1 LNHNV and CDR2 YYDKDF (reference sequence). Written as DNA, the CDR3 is TGTGCCACCAGCAGGGATGACGCGGATGGCTACACCTTC. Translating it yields CATSRDDADGYTF.

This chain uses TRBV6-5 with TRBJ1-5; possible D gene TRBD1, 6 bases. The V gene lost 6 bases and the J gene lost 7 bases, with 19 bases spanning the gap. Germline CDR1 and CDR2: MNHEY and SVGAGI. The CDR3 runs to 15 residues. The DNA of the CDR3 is TGTGCCAGCAGGGAGGACGGCGTAAGGGGGCAGCCCCAGCATTTT. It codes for CASREDGVRGQPQHF.

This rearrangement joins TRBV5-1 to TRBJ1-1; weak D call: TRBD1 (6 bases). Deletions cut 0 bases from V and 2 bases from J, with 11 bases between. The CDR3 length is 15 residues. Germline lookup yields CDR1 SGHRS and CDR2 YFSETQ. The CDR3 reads CASSLGPGGNTEAFF. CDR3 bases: TGCGCCAGCAGCTTGGGCCCCGGGGGCAACACTGAAGCTTTCTTT.

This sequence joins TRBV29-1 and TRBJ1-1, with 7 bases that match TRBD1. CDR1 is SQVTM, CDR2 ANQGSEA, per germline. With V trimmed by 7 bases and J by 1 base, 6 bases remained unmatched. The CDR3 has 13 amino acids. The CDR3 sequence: CSGSGQTNTEAFF. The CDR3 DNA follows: TGCAGCGGATCGGGACAGACGAACACTGAAGCTTTCTTT.

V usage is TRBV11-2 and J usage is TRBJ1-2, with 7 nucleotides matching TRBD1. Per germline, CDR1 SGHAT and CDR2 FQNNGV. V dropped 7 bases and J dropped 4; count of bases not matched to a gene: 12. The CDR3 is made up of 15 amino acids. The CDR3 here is CASTRHAGGFYGYTF. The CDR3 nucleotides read TGTGCCAGCACCCGACATGCAGGGGGATTCTATGGCTACACCTTC.

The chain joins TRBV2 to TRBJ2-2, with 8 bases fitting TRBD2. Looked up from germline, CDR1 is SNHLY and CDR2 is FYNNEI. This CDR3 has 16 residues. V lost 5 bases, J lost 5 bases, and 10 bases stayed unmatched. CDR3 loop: CASSFTGGPGTGELFF. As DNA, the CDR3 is TGTGCCAGCAGTTTCACGGGGGGGCCGGGGACCGGGGAGCTGTTTTTT.

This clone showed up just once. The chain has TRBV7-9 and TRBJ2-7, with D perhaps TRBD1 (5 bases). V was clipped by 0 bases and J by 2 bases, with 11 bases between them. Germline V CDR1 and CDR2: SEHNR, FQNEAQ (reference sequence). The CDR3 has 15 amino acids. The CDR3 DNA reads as TGTGCCAGCAGCTTAGCGGCTGCAGGGACCTACGAGCAGTACTTC. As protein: CASSLAAAGTYEQYF.

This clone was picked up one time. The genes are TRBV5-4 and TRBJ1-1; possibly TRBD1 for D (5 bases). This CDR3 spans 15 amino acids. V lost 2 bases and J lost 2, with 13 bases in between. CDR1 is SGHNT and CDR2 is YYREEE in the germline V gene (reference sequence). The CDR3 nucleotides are TGTGCCAGCAGCTTCGGGGGGACGGTAAACACTGAAGCTTTCTTT. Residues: CASSFGGTVNTEAFF. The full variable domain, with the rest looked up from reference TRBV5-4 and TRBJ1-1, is ETGVTQSPTHLIKTRGQQVTLRCSSQSGHNTVSWYQQALGQGPQFIFQYYREEENGRGNFPPRFSGLQFPNYSSELNVNALELDDSALYLCASSFGGTVNTEAFFGQGTRLTVV.